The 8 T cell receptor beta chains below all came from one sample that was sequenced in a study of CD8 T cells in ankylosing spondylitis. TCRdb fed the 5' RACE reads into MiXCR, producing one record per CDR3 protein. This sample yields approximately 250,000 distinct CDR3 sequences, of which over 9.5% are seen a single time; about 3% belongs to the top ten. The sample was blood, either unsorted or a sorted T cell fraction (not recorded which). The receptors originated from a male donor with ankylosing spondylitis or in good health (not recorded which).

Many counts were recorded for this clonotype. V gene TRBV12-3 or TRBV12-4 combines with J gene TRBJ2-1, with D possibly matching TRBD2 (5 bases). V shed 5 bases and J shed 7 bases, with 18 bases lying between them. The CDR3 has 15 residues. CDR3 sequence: CASSPTRGRLNEQFF. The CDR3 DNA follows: TGTGCCAGCAGTCCTACTCGCGGGCGACTGAATGAGCAGTTCTTC.

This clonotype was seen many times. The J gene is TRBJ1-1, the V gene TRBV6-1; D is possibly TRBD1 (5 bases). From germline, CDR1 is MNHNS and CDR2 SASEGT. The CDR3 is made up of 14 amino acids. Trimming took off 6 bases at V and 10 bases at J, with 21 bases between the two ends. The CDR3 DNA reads TGTGCCAGCAGCCCGTGGGCCTCGGGGGAGGGAGCTTTCTTT. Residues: CASSPWASGEGAFF.

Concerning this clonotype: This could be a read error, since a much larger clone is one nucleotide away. CDR3 amino acids: CASSLDQNAQFF. The DNA for the CDR3 is TGTGCCAGCAGCCTCGACCAAAATGCGCAGTTCTTC. The chain employs TRBV7-2 and TRBJ2-1, with D hard to call. The germline gives CDR1 SGHTA, CDR2 FQGNSA. The CDR3 covers 12 residues.

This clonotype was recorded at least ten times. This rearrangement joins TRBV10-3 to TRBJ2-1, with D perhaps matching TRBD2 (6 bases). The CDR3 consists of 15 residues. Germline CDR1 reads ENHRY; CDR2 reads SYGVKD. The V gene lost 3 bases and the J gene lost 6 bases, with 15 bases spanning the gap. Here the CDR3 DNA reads TGTGCCATCAGTGACACTAGCTCGGTTGGCAATGAGCAGTTCTTC. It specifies CAISDTSSVGNEQFF.

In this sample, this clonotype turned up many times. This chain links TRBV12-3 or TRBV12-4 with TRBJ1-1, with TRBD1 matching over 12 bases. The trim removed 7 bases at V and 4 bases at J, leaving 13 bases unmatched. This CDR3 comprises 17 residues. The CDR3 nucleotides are TGTGCCAGCAATCTGATGGGGACAGGGGGCCGGGGCACTGAAGCTTTCTTT. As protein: CASNLMGTGGRGTEAFF.

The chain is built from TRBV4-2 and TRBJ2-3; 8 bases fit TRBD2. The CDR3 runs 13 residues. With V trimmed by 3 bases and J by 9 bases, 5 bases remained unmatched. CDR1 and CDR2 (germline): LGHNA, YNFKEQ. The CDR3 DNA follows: TGTGCCAGCAGCCAGGGACTAGATCGCACGCAGTATTTT. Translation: CASSQGLDRTQYF.

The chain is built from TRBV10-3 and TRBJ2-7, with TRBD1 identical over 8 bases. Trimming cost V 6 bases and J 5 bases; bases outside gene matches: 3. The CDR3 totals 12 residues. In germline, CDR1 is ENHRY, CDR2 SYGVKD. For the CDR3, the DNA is TGTGCCATCAGGACAGGGGAAAACGAGCAGTACTTC. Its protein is CAIRTGENEQYF.

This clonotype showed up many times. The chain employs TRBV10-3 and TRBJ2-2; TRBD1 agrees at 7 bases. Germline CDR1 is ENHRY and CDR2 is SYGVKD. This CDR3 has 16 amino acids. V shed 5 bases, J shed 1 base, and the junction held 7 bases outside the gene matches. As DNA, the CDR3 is TGTGCCATCAGTCCCTCCCGGGACAGGAACACCGGGGAGCTGTTTTTT. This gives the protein CAISPSRDRNTGELFF.